The rows below give T cell receptor beta chains drawn from one sample of a study of control samples from healthy donors and cancer patients. Method: immunoSEQ multiplex PCR; TCRdb's copy keeps in-frame clones and lacks some. The sample lists about 160,000 clones, about 90% seen once, with approximately 0.7% in the top ten. The sample consisted of blood. The receptors were sampled from a woman aged 25-40 years in good health. CDR3s include the opening cysteine and the closing phenylalanine or tryptophan. D genes are given only for firm matches. Clone sizes are given selectively: once, few, many, or a class where the clone is expanded.

cdr3_aa: CASRTNNEQFF
cdr3_nt: TGTGCCAGCAGAACGAACAATGAGCAGTTCTTC
v_call: TRBV5-4
clone_size: .
j_call: TRBJ2-1
d_call: .

cdr3_aa: CASSFLAGGGYEQYF
cdr3_nt: TGTGCCAGCAGTTTTCTAGCGGGAGGGGGCTACGAGCAGTACTTC
v_call: TRBV28
clone_size: .
j_call: TRBJ2-7
d_call: TRBD2

cdr3_aa: CASSRGNAIYF
cdr3_nt: TGTGCCAGCAGCCGCGGGAACGCCATATATTTT
v_call: TRBV14
clone_size: .
j_call: TRBJ1-3
d_call: .

cdr3_aa: CASSVENRPNEKLFF
cdr3_nt: TGTGCCAGCAGCGTAGAGAACCGCCCTAATGAAAAACTGTTTTTT
v_call: TRBV9
clone_size: .
j_call: TRBJ1-4
d_call: .

cdr3_aa: CTSSPAPTSSYEQYF
cdr3_nt: TGCACCAGCAGCCCAGCGCCGACTAGCTCCTACGAGCAGTACTTC
v_call: TRBV1
clone_size: .
j_call: TRBJ2-7
d_call: .

cdr3_aa: CSVEDSLGLAGGVNEQFF
cdr3_nt: TGCAGCGTTGAAGACTCCCTCGGTCTAGCGGGAGGAGTCAATGAGCAGTTCTTC
v_call: TRBV29-1
clone_size: .
j_call: TRBJ2-1
d_call: TRBD2

cdr3_aa: CASSLSGVSYNEQFF
cdr3_nt: TGTGCCAGCAGCTTAAGCGGGGTCTCCTACAATGAGCAGTTCTTC
v_call: TRBV7-3
clone_size: .
j_call: TRBJ2-1
d_call: .

cdr3_aa: CASSPDLSGNTIYF
cdr3_nt: TGTGCCAGCAGCCCGGACCTCTCTGGAAACACCATATATTTT
v_call: TRBV11-1
clone_size: .
j_call: TRBJ1-3
d_call: .

cdr3_aa: CASSVDPSRDEQYF
cdr3_nt: TGTGCCAGCAGCGTAGACCCCTCAAGGGACGAGCAGTACTTC
v_call: TRBV9
clone_size: .
j_call: TRBJ2-7
d_call: .

cdr3_aa: CATSDSRDRANTEAFF
cdr3_nt: TGTGCCACCAGTGATTCTAGGGACAGGGCGAACACTGAAGCTTTCTTT
v_call: TRBV24-1
clone_size: .
j_call: TRBJ1-1
d_call: TRBD1

cdr3_aa: CASSPPSAGGRNEQYF
cdr3_nt: TGTGCCAGCTCACCACCGTCGGCAGGGGGAAGGAACGAGCAGTACTTC
v_call: TRBV18
clone_size: .
j_call: TRBJ2-7
d_call: TRBD1

cdr3_aa: CASSSNPSGSSDEQFF
cdr3_nt: TGTGCCAGCAGTTCCAACCCTAGCGGGAGTAGCGATGAGCAGTTCTTC
v_call: TRBV5-5
clone_size: .
j_call: TRBJ2-1
d_call: TRBD2

cdr3_aa: CASSSGRFNEQFF
cdr3_nt: TGTGCCAGCAGCTCAGGACGGTTCAATGAGCAGTTCTTC
v_call: TRBV7-9
clone_size: .
j_call: TRBJ2-1
d_call: .

cdr3_aa: CASSLQGQGTDTQYF
cdr3_nt: TGTGCCAGCAGCTTGCAGGGGCAGGGCACAGATACGCAGTATTTT
v_call: TRBV5-8
clone_size: .
j_call: TRBJ2-3
d_call: .

cdr3_aa: CASSYGAGIETQYF
cdr3_nt: TGTGCCAGCAGTTATGGGGCAGGAATTGAGACCCAGTACTTC
v_call: TRBV6-5
clone_size: .
j_call: TRBJ2-5
d_call: .

cdr3_aa: CASSYLGNTIYF
cdr3_nt: TGTGCCAGCAGTTACCTCGGTAACACCATATATTTT
v_call: TRBV6-6
clone_size: .
j_call: TRBJ1-3
d_call: .

cdr3_aa: CASSYSWTDGYTF
cdr3_nt: TGTGCCAGCAGTTACTCTTGGACAGATGGCTACACCTTC
v_call: TRBV6-5
clone_size: .
j_call: TRBJ1-2
d_call: .

cdr3_aa: CASSELGLAGGLYNEQFF
cdr3_nt: TGTGCCAGCAGTGAGCTGGGACTAGCGGGAGGGTTATACAATGAGCAGTTCTTC
v_call: TRBV6-1
clone_size: .
j_call: TRBJ2-1
d_call: TRBD2

cdr3_aa: CASSLGPGQGQETQYF
cdr3_nt: TGTGCCAGCAGCTTAGGCCCGGGACAGGGTCAAGAGACCCAGTACTTC
v_call: TRBV7-3
clone_size: .
j_call: TRBJ2-5
d_call: TRBD1

cdr3_aa: CASSLAGSETQYF
cdr3_nt: TGTGCCAGCAGCCTAGCGGGAAGCGAGACCCAGTACTTC
v_call: TRBV7-9
clone_size: once
j_call: TRBJ2-5
d_call: TRBD2

cdr3_aa: CASSKITGDLFGEQFF
cdr3_nt: TGTGCCAGCAGCAAAATTACAGGGGACCTCTTTGGGGAGCAGTTCTTC
v_call: TRBV4-2
clone_size: .
j_call: TRBJ2-1
d_call: TRBD1

cdr3_aa: CASSQAGSWQYF
cdr3_nt: TGTGCCAGCAGCCAAGCGGGGAGTTGGCAGTACTTC
v_call: TRBV14
clone_size: .
j_call: TRBJ2-7
d_call: .

cdr3_aa: CASSPGLEETQYF
cdr3_nt: TGTGCCAGCAGCCCGGGGCTGGAAGAGACCCAGTACTTC
v_call: TRBV5-5
clone_size: .
j_call: TRBJ2-5
d_call: .

cdr3_aa: CASSQDPTGPAEAFF
cdr3_nt: TGTGCCAGCAGCCAAGACCCCACAGGGCCGGCTGAAGCTTTCTTT
v_call: TRBV3-1/TRBV3-2
clone_size: .
j_call: TRBJ1-1
d_call: .

cdr3_aa: CASSPEGGLAGSYNEQFF
cdr3_nt: TGTGCCAGCAGCCCAGAGGGGGGACTAGCGGGCTCCTACAATGAGCAGTTCTTC
v_call: TRBV11-2
clone_size: .
j_call: TRBJ2-1
d_call: TRBD2

cdr3_aa: CAISGGSSGRSNEQFF
cdr3_nt: TGTGCCATCAGTGGAGGATCTAGCGGGAGGTCCAATGAGCAGTTCTTC
v_call: TRBV10-3
clone_size: .
j_call: TRBJ2-1
d_call: TRBD2

cdr3_aa: CASSLDGGSSGNTIYF
cdr3_nt: TGCGCCAGCAGCTTGGATGGGGGAAGCTCTGGAAACACCATATATTTT
v_call: TRBV5-1
clone_size: .
j_call: TRBJ1-3
d_call: .

cdr3_aa: CASSQVQGEQYF
cdr3_nt: TGTGCCAGCAGCCAGGTACAGGGCGAGCAGTACTTC
v_call: TRBV3-1/TRBV3-2
clone_size: .
j_call: TRBJ2-7
d_call: .

cdr3_aa: CASSVGPMGDQPQHF
cdr3_nt: TGTGCCAGCAGCGTAGGTCCCATGGGTGATCAGCCCCAGCATTTT
v_call: TRBV9
clone_size: .
j_call: TRBJ1-5
d_call: .

cdr3_aa: CSARGGNEQFF
cdr3_nt: TGCAGTGCTAGAGGCGGTAATGAGCAGTTCTTC
v_call: TRBV20-1
clone_size: .
j_call: TRBJ2-1
d_call: .

cdr3_aa: CASSNPGRGDEQFF
cdr3_nt: TGCGCCAGCAGCAACCCTGGGCGAGGGGATGAGCAGTTCTTC
v_call: TRBV5-1
clone_size: .
j_call: TRBJ2-1
d_call: .

cdr3_aa: CASSQEFLLGFGYTF
cdr3_nt: TGCGCCAGCAGCCAAGAATTTTTGCTCGGTTTTGGCTACACCTTC
v_call: TRBV4-1
clone_size: .
j_call: TRBJ1-2
d_call: .

cdr3_aa: CASSSTRGTGNTIYF
cdr3_nt: TGTGCCAGCAGCTCAACCCGGGGTACTGGAAACACCATATATTTT
v_call: TRBV11-2
clone_size: .
j_call: TRBJ1-3
d_call: .